This T cell receptor beta chain was recovered during a study of T-cell memory formation after mild COVID-19. Findings and limits, study-wide: Cross-reactive memory appears to have joined, as suggested by some responding clones showing up in pre-infection memory. CD4+ bias marked clones expanding day 15 to 37, unlike balanced contracting clones.

Germline CDR1 is MDHEN and CDR2 is SYDVKM. This CDR3 has 11 amino acids. Trimming removed 6 bases from V and 5 bases from J, with 7 bases in between. Of note for this clonotype: Its antigen remains unidentified.

TCRdb analysed the 5' RACE reads with MiXCR anew, one entry per CDR3 protein. The profile covers about 110,000 distinct CDR3 sequences, with around 17% appearing a single time and around 5.1% taken by the ten largest. The TCR comes from a man between 18 and 29 years old who had mild COVID-19 (a few samples of this study predate the infection). Cell type and time point are not known. Sequencing input: PBMCs or a T cell subset sorted from them (not recorded which). The chain uses TRBV28 and TRBJ2-5, with D perhaps assigned TRBD1 or TRBD2 (5 bases each). The CDR3 protein is CASRGPETQYF. In nucleotides, the CDR3 is TGTGCCAGCAGGGGACCTGAGACCCAGTACTTC.